Below, 22 T cell receptor beta chains from the same sample are listed, as sequenced in a study of beta chain features in type 1 diabetes. Expressed TCRB transcripts got sequenced, as all isolated RNA was reverse transcribed. Measured with immunoSEQ multiplex PCR; TCRdb has only the in-frame clones, and not every one. This table holds about 130,000 clones, 9.2% found once. Sequencing was carried out using central memory CD4+ T cells from blood. The receptors come from a man between 18 and 35 years old in good health.

This chain joins TRBV6-5 and TRBJ1-4, with D tentatively TRBD1 (5 bases). Germline CDR1 is MNHEY and CDR2 is SVGAGI. This CDR3 has 13 residues. The V end was cut by 3 bases, the J end by 8 bases, with 10 bases between. The CDR3 loop is CASSYYRSEKLFF. CDR3 nucleotide sequence: TGTGCCAGCAGTTATTACAGGTCGGAAAAACTGTTTTTT.

V is TRBV4-2 and J is TRBJ1-1, with D possibly TRBD1 on 6 matching bases. There are 15 residues in the CDR3. V shed 4 bases and J shed 1 base, with 13 bases lying between them. Germline loops: CDR1 LGHNA, CDR2 YNFKEQ. The CDR3, as DNA: TGTGCCAGCAGCCCTAGATTACAGGGGAACACTGAAGCTTTCTTT. Amino acid sequence: CASSPRLQGNTEAFF.

The chain couples TRBV7-8 to TRBJ1-4, with no clear D. The CDR3 contains 15 residues. Deletions cut 2 bases from V and 5 bases from J, with 12 bases between. The germline CDR1 and CDR2 sequences are SGHVS and FQNEAQ. This chain's CDR3 is CASSLRGNRNEKLFF. The CDR3 DNA reads as TGTGCCAGCAGCTTAAGAGGGAATAGGAATGAAAAACTGTTTTTT.

The table lists this clone with a few counts. Other nucleotide sequences from this sample produce the same CDR3. This sequence joins TRBV4-2 and TRBJ1-6; D is uncertain. The CDR3 has 14 amino acids. CDR1 is LGHNA, CDR2 YNFKEQ, per germline. Between the trimmed V and J ends, which lost 0 bases and 10 bases, there was a span of 10 bases. CDR3 sequence: CASSQDVGVSPLHF. The CDR3, as DNA: TGTGCCAGCAGCCAAGATGTCGGGGTATCACCCCTCCACTTT.

The J gene is TRBJ2-7, the V gene TRBV5-1, with D unresolved. This CDR3 region has 13 residues. Germline values: CDR1 SGHRS, CDR2 YFSETQ. V gave up 2 bases and J gave up 2 bases, with 8 bases separating them. CDR3 nucleotide sequence: TGCGCCAGCAGCTTCGACATTACCTACGAGCAGTACTTC. It is translated as CASSFDITYEQYF.

The sample holds a few counts of this clone. The V call is TRBV30, the J call TRBJ1-2, with a weak D call TRBD1 (6 bases). Deletions cut 4 bases from V and 4 bases from J, with 10 bases between. The CDR3 extends over 12 amino acids. From germline, CDR1 is GTSNPN and CDR2 SVGIG (reference sequence). CDR3 protein: CAWNGQLYGYTF. The DNA of the CDR3 is TGTGCCTGGAACGGACAGCTCTATGGCTACACCTTC.

This clone has more than one count but fewer than ten. The V gene is TRBV5-1, the J gene TRBJ2-1, with 11 positions matching TRBD2. CDR3 length: 15 residues. The V gene end was trimmed by 2 bases and the J gene end by 7 bases; junction bases not matched to a gene: 5. CDR1 is SGHRS and CDR2 is YFSETQ in the germline V gene. The CDR3, as DNA: TGCGCCAGCAGCTTCCTAGCGGGGGGAGCGAATGAGCAGTTCTTC. As protein: CASSFLAGGANEQFF.

This clone was counted ten times or more. This sample also contains other DNA sequences that code for the same CDR3. The chain links TRBV5-1 to TRBJ1-5; 8 nucleotides match TRBD1. This CDR3 is built from 15 residues. Germline V CDR1 and CDR2: SGHRS, YFSETQ. Losses at the gene ends were 4 bases for V and 4 bases for J; bases not matched to a gene: 7. CDR3 residues: CASSPGQGGNQPQHF. In DNA, the CDR3 is TGCGCCAGCAGCCCTGGACAGGGTGGGAATCAGCCCCAGCATTTT.

In its sample, this clone was seen a few times. The chain has TRBV25-1 and TRBJ1-6; TRBD1 matches at 9 bases. Germline V gene sequence: CDR1 MGHDK, CDR2 SYGVNS. The junction had 10 bases not matched to a gene; V was cut back by 3 bases and J by 7 bases. The CDR3 is 17 amino acids. DNA for the CDR3: TGTGCCAGCAGTGATGAGAATGGGACAGGGCGGAATTCACCCCTCCACTTT. Translation gives CASSDENGTGRNSPLHF.

This clone occurred a few times. V usage is TRBV14 and J usage is TRBJ1-4; D ambiguous. This CDR3 contains 18 residues. Germline loops: CDR1 SGHDN, CDR2 FVKESK. The ends were cut back, 4 bases at V and 0 bases at J, with 18 bases in the middle. CDR3 sequence: CASSPLGSTVATNEKLFF. The CDR3 bases are TGTGCCAGCAGCCCCCTCGGGTCTACGGTTGCAACTAATGAAAAACTGTTTTTT.

This clone has just a few counts. The gene calls are TRBV5-6 and TRBJ2-3; D may be TRBD1 (7 bases). V lost 3 bases and J lost 5, with 16 bases in between. Germline CDR1 SGHDT, CDR2 YYEEEE. This CDR3 is 15 amino acids long. The CDR3 nucleotides read TGTGCCAGCAGCTCCTGGACGCAGGGGGGAGATACGCAGTATTTT. It translates to CASSSWTQGGDTQYF.

This clone was detected only a few times. The chain couples TRBV6-5 to TRBJ1-6, with TRBD1 matching 7 bases. From germline, CDR1 is MNHEY and CDR2 SVGAGI. V was pared by 5 bases and J by 7 bases, with 5 bases of the junction left unmatched. The CDR3 runs to 14 residues. The CDR3: CASSKGQDNSPLHF. Written as DNA, the CDR3 is TGTGCCAGCAGTAAAGGACAGGACAATTCACCCCTCCACTTT.

This clone was seen more than once but under ten times. V is TRBV7-2 and J is TRBJ2-1; 8 positions agree with TRBD2. J was trimmed by 4 bases and V by 3 bases; bases with no gene match: 5. The CDR3 is 15 residues long. Per germline, CDR1 SGHTA and CDR2 FQGNSA. CDR3 sequence reads: CASSFGSGGYNEQFF. In nucleotides, the CDR3 is TGTGCCAGCAGCTTTGGGAGCGGGGGATACAATGAGCAGTTCTTC.

This chain connects TRBV19 to TRBJ2-1; TRBD2 matches 10 bases. The J segment lost 0 bases and the V segment lost 7 bases, leaving 6 bases of the junction unmatched. The CDR3 totals 16 residues. Germline loops: CDR1 LNHDA, CDR2 SQIVND (reference sequence). Here the CDR3 DNA reads TGTGCCAGTAAAGGTCCTAGCGGGGGCTCCTACAATGAGCAGTTCTTC. Protein product: CASKGPSGGSYNEQFF.

This clone was counted a few times. The V call is TRBV6-5, the J call TRBJ2-2; D unresolved. The V end lost 8 bases, the J end lost 4 bases, and 8 bases lay between the germline ends. In germline, CDR1 is MNHEY, CDR2 SVGAGI. CDR3 size: 12 residues. The CDR3 nucleotides read TGTGCCAGCTTTGCGTCCACCGGGGAGCTGTTTTTT. Its translation: CASFASTGELFF.

In its sample, this clone was seen a few times. This chain joins TRBV9 and TRBJ2-1, with D maybe TRBD2 (6 bases). The CDR3 consists of 12 residues. With 4 bases removed from V and 11 bases from J, the gap between germline ends came to 13 bases. Germline V gene sequence: CDR1 SGDLS, CDR2 YYNGEE. The CDR3 nucleotides read TGTGCCAGCAGCAAAAACCGGGAGAAGCAGTTCTTC. This codes for CASSKNREKQFF.

In its sample, this clone was seen once. This rearrangement joins TRBV27 to TRBJ2-1; the match to TRBD2 covers 7 bases. The CDR3 length is 16 residues. The germline V gene has CDR1 MNHEY and CDR2 SMNVEV (reference sequence). V lost 4 bases to trimming and J lost 0 bases; unmatched junction nucleotides: 6. CDR3 residues: CASSSIPGGSYNEQFF. As DNA, the CDR3 is TGTGCCAGCAGTTCAATCCCGGGGGGCTCCTACAATGAGCAGTTCTTC.

This clone came up a few times. The rearrangement links TRBV18 to TRBJ2-2; the D gene is possibly TRBD2 (6 bases). The germline gives CDR1 KGHSH, CDR2 LQKENI. The V end lost 6 bases, the J end lost 2 bases, and 13 bases lay between the germline ends. The CDR3 consists of 15 residues. The CDR3 region is CASSYGGPNTGELFF. The CDR3 DNA is TGTGCCAGCTCCTACGGAGGGCCTAACACCGGGGAGCTGTTTTTT.

This clone was seen a few times. The J gene is TRBJ2-1, the V gene TRBV7-9, with TRBD2 matching 11 bases. The germline V gene has CDR1 SEHNR and CDR2 FQNEAQ (reference sequence). The CDR3 has 15 residues. V shed 5 bases and J 10 bases; nucleotides not matched to a gene: 10. CDR3 region: CASSPRSGGAREQFF. Here the CDR3 DNA reads TGTGCCAGCAGCCCTCGTAGCGGGGGGGCTCGAGAGCAGTTCTTC. The full variable domain, its missing parts supplied by reference TRBV7-9 and TRBJ2-1, is DTGVSQNPRHKITKRGQNVTFRCDPISEHNRLYWYRQTLGQGPEFLTYFQNEAQLEKSRLLSDRFSAERPKGSFSTLEIQRTEQGDSAMYLCASSPRSGGAREQFFGPGTRLTVL.

This clone has only a few counts. V and J are TRBV2 and TRBJ1-5, with 7 bases that match TRBD1. Per the germline V gene, CDR1 is SNHLY and CDR2 is FYNNEI. The length of the CDR3 is 14 residues. J was trimmed by 0 bases and V by 7 bases; bases with no gene match: 3. CDR3 sequence reads: CASTRQGSNQPQHF. The CDR3 DNA sequence: TGTGCCAGCACCCGACAGGGTAGCAATCAGCCCCAGCATTTT.

The sample holds many counts of this clone. The chain links TRBV7-9 to TRBJ2-4; 7 bases fit TRBD2. Losses at the gene ends were 1 base for V and 11 bases for J; bases not matched to a gene: 2. The CDR3 spans 12 residues. Germline V gene data show CDR1 as SEHNR and CDR2 as FQNEAQ (reference sequence). In nucleotides, the CDR3 is TGTGCCAGCAGCTTAGAAGCGGGGTTTCAGTACTTC. Its protein product is CASSLEAGFQYF. The full variable domain, rest sourced from reference TRBV7-9 and TRBJ2-4, is DTGVSQNPRHKITKRGQNVTFRCDPISEHNRLYWYRQTLGQGPEFLTYFQNEAQLEKSRLLSDRFSAERPKGSFSTLEIQRTEQGDSAMYLCASSLEAGFQYFGAGTRLSVL.

The gene calls are TRBV28 and TRBJ1-2; tentatively, D is TRBD1 (6 bases). From germline, CDR1 is MDHEN and CDR2 SYDVKM. CDR3 length equals 14 residues. V dropped 5 bases and J dropped 6 bases, with 16 bases sitting between them. CDR3 sequence: CASSLEQGVHGYTF. CDR3 bases: TGTGCCAGCAGTCTCGAACAGGGAGTTCATGGCTACACCTTC.